Described below is a single T cell receptor (beta chain) sequence and its context. The V end lost 5 bases, the J end lost 7 bases, and 11 bases lay between the germline ends. CDR1 and CDR2 (germline): SGHTA, FQGNSA. This CDR3 is built from 12 residues. These data are taken from a study of blood T cell repertoires in COVID-19. Across the whole study: Samples of COVID-19 (acute and convalescent) were obtained from the United States, Italy and Spain. T cells, B-cell-depleted T cells, or PBMCs supplied cDNA or gDNA.

Enrollees, roughly 18 to 89 years old, lived in about two dozen US areas. In the source study's methods: Reference gene primer amplification yielded estimated nucleated cell counts. TCRdb keeps only in-frame clones here, not all; method: immunoSEQ multiplex PCR. That table supplies the V and J calls and clone size; D and trimming were determined from the DNA. This sample carries approximately 220,000 clones, approximately 86% of them seen once, and the ten largest clones take less than 5%. This TCR was recovered from a woman aged 40-49 years with acute COVID-19. The V and J genes are TRBV7-2 and TRBJ2-5, with D tentatively TRBD1 (5 bases). The specimen sequenced was PBMCs or T cells enriched from blood (not recorded which). The CDR3 DNA sequence: TGTGCCAGCAGCCTTTCTAGGGGGACCCAGTACTTC. It is translated as CASSLSRGTQYF.